This passage covers 9 T cell receptor beta chains from one sample sequenced in a study of type 1 and type 2 diabetes patients (dated by TCRdb to 2015 to 2016). Sequenced on an Illumina MiSeq. Genomic DNA from sorted T cell subsets served as template for TCRbeta CDR3 amplification. The TCRbeta CDR3 region was amplified by multiplex PCR using 30 forward and 13 reverse primers. TCRdb redid the processing of the public reads, applying fastp at Q25 and MiXCR, and retained in-frame beta chains. Rows are unified per CDR3 protein, each entry keeping the most common DNA and genes. This sample holds about 250,000 distinct CDR3 sequences; roughly 50% were observed only once. The ten largest make up roughly an eighth of the sample. Input material: peripheral blood mononuclear cells (PBMCs). These receptors all stem from a man between 18 and 29 years old with type 2 diabetes.

The J gene is TRBJ1-2, the V gene TRBV9; TRBD1 might be the D (5 bases). This CDR3 has 15 residues. Deletions cut 0 bases from V and 4 bases from J, with 13 bases between. Germline assignment: CDR1 SGDLS and CDR2 YYNGEE. DNA for the CDR3: TGTGCCAGCAGCGTAGCTCCGTCCGGGGCCTATGGCTACACCTTC. Translating it yields CASSVAPSGAYGYTF. Complete variable domain (other parts from reference TRBV9 and TRBJ1-2): DSGVTQTPKHLITATGQRVTLRCSPRSGDLSVYWYQQSLDQGLQFLIQYYNGEERAKGNILERFSAQQFPDLHSELNLSSLELGDSALYFCASSVAPSGAYGYTFGSGTRLTVV.

This clonotype was observed a few times. CDR3 DNA sequence: TGTGCCACCAGCGGGAGGGCCGAGGAGCAGTACTTC. Its translation is CATSGRAEEQYF. The rearrangement links TRBV10-3 to TRBJ2-7; TRBD2 matches 10 bases. V gave up 10 bases and J gave up 7 bases; unmatched junction bases: 7. Germline CDR1 and CDR2: ENHRY and SYGVKD. The CDR3 consists of 12 residues.

The chain combines TRBV4-1 with TRBJ2-7; 9 bases are a match to TRBD1. The ends lost 6 bases at V and 0 bases at J; junction bases unmatched: 6. The CDR3 extends over 15 amino acids. The germline V gene has CDR1 MGHRA and CDR2 YSYEKL. The CDR3 region has the DNA TGCGCCAGCAGTCTCGGGACAGGGTTCTCCTACGAGCAGTACTTC. Translated, it gives CASSLGTGFSYEQYF.

The chain employs TRBV5-6 and TRBJ2-3; no clear D gene. In germline, CDR1 is SGHDT, CDR2 YYEEEE. The CDR3 has 14 amino acids. The germline V and J ends were trimmed by 5 bases and 9 bases, with 19 bases remaining between them. The CDR3 spells CASSQAASAITQYF. DNA of the CDR3: TGTGCCAGCAGTCAGGCGGCCAGCGCGATAACGCAGTATTTT.

The rearrangement uses TRBV6-6 and TRBJ2-7; TRBD1 aligns across 8 bases. The CDR3 sequence is 15 residues long. V was pared by 2 bases and J by 7 bases, with 10 bases of the junction left unmatched. Germline lookup yields CDR1 MNHNY and CDR2 SVGAGI (reference sequence). The CDR3 region has the DNA TGTGCCAGCAGTTACAGGACAGGGTGGTTGTGGGAGCAGTACTTC. Translation: CASSYRTGWLWEQYF.

The chain is built from TRBV4-2 and TRBJ2-1; D not resolved. V lost 5 bases and J lost 3, with 23 bases in between. CDR3 length: 18 residues. CDR1 LGHNA and CDR2 YNFKEQ come from the germline V gene. The CDR3 sequence: CASSAQVTVADDYNEQFF. CDR3 nucleotide sequence: TGTGCCAGCAGCGCACAAGTTACGGTAGCAGACGACTACAATGAGCAGTTCTTC.

The chain carries TRBV20-1 and TRBJ2-7; D possibly corresponds to TRBD2 (6 bases). The CDR3 has 16 residues. Between the trimmed V and J ends, which lost 2 bases and 0 bases, there was a span of 17 bases. Per the germline V gene, CDR1 is DFQATT and CDR2 is SNEGSKA (reference sequence). The CDR3, as DNA: TGCAGTGCTAGATCTCTCTCCGGGACTGACTCCTACGAGCAGTACTTC. This encodes CSARSLSGTDSYEQYF.

The chain links TRBV28 to TRBJ1-1; a possible D gene is TRBD1 (5 bases). Germline CDR1 and CDR2: MDHEN and SYDVKM. The CDR3 loop spans 13 amino acids. Trimming took off 5 bases at V and 4 bases at J, with 11 bases between the two ends. This chain's CDR3 is CASSGGFGTEAFF. As DNA, the CDR3 is TGTGCCAGCAGTGGGGGATTCGGCACTGAAGCTTTCTTT.

CDR3 sequence reads: CASSFRQERSYNSPLHF. In DNA, the CDR3 is TGTGCCAGCAGTTTCAGACAGGAGAGGTCCTATAATTCACCCCTCCACTTT. The V call is TRBV28, the J call TRBJ1-6; D possibly corresponds to TRBD1 (6 bases). The ends were cut back, 3 bases at V and 1 base at J, with 13 bases in the middle. This CDR3 contains 17 residues. The germline CDR1 and CDR2 sequences are MDHEN and SYDVKM. The variable domain in full, with the rest retrieved from reference TRBV28 and TRBJ1-6, is DVKVTQSSRYLVKRTGEKVFLECVQDMDHENMFWYRQDPGLGLRLIYFSYDVKMKEKGDIPEGYSVSREKKERFSLILESASTNQTSMYLCASSFRQERSYNSPLHFGNGTRLTVT.